The sequence of this TCR beta chain was determined in a study of tumor-infiltrating lymphocytes in primary liver carcinoma. Findings and limits, study-wide: Overlap in tumor-adjacent and tumor-blood pairs fell below that of tumor region pairs.

Unsorted bulk tissue of about 17-32 mg yielded co-extracted RNA and DNA. The patients had histopathologically diagnosed primary liver carcinoma, and their disease was treated by surgical resection. Uniformly, tumor samples exhibited a viable tumor cell fraction exceeding 80%. This clonotype was seen just once. No antigen is known for it. A read error is likely, as this CDR3 ends without the conserved phenylalanine or tryptophan. Germline assignment: CDR1 SGHAT and CDR2 FQNNGV. The CDR3 is 17 amino acids. Production of TCR beta cDNA used 400 to 650 ng total RNA together with a constant-region primer. Slightly modified ARM-PCR, run as three nested multiplex PCR rounds, produced the TCR beta libraries. The first two PCR rounds used TRBV1-TRBV30 forward primers with a C-beta reverse primer, about 10 cycles each. TCRdb recomputed calls from the multiplex PCR reads with MiXCR, one row per CDR3 protein. The table has roughly 100,000 distinct CDR3 sequences, about 63% seen once.

This TCR came from a woman aged 60-75 years with primary liver carcinoma and hepatitis B virus infection. The rearrangement joins TRBV11-2 to TRBJ2-2; 8 bases map to TRBD1. Sequenced input: liver tumor tissue from sampling region 2. Subset denoted: tumor region T2, inferior pole. The CDR3 region has the DNA TGTGCCAACAGCCCCCTTCCCGGACAGGGTGGTACAGGGGAGCTGTTTTCT. Its protein is CANSPLPGQGGTGELFS.